This entry lists 32 T cell receptor beta chains sequenced from one sample in a study of response to subunit inactivated influenza vaccine. TCRdb used MiXCR to reprocess the RT-PCR reads, holding one entry per CDR3 protein. The table has roughly 550,000 distinct CDR3 sequences, around 25% seen once. Separately, the same data were catalogued under a study of T cells expressing NK-cell markers. That source adds: Production of TCR beta cDNA relied on 5'RACE template switching with UMIs.

The source was CD4+ T cells sorted from PBMCs, collected approximately 12 days after vaccination. The receptors shown here come from a man aged 45 to 65 who received an inactivated influenza vaccine.

The V call is TRBV10-3, the J call TRBJ2-7; 8 bases match TRBD1. The V gene's germline CDR1 is ENHRY and CDR2 SYGVKD. The trim removed 7 bases at V and 2 bases at J, leaving 10 bases unmatched. CDR3 length equals 15 residues. CDR3 region: CAITYGQGFTYEQYF. The CDR3 DNA sequence: TGTGCCATCACCTACGGACAGGGATTTACCTACGAGCAGTACTTC.

The chain recombines TRBV15 with TRBJ1-6; D is possibly TRBD1 (6 bases). CDR1 and CDR2 from the germline V gene are LNHNV and YYDKDF (reference sequence). The CDR3 consists of 15 residues. Trimming removed 3 bases from V and 7 bases from J, with 13 bases in between. CDR3 nucleotides: TGTGCCACCAGCAGCGGACAGACCGCAAATTCACCCCTCCACTTT. Protein product: CATSSGQTANSPLHF.

V gene TRBV7-8 combines with J gene TRBJ2-2, with 9 bases aligning to TRBD2. This CDR3 has 18 amino acids. Germline CDR1 and CDR2: SGHVS and FQNEAQ. Unmatched junction bases numbered 6, after V lost 1 base and J lost 0 bases. The CDR3 sequence is CASSLVHSGGANTGELFF. The CDR3 DNA follows: TGTGCCAGCAGCTTAGTGCATAGCGGGGGCGCGAACACCGGGGAGCTGTTTTTT.

Ten or more counts support this clonotype. The rearrangement joins TRBV4-3 to TRBJ2-2; 10 bases map to TRBD2. The germline CDR1 and CDR2 sequences are LGHNA and YSLEER. V shed 0 bases, J shed 6 bases, and the junction held 10 bases outside the gene matches. The length of the CDR3 is 18 residues. In DNA form, the CDR3 reads TGCGCCAGCAGCCAAGATTTGGGGCCTAGCGGGAGAGCCGGGGAGCTGTTTTTT. Amino acids: CASSQDLGPSGRAGELFF.

This clonotype was counted at least ten times. The chain recombines TRBV25-1 with TRBJ1-5; no clear D gene. This CDR3 has 13 residues. Germline V CDR1 and CDR2: MGHDK, SYGVNS. With 4 bases removed from V and 4 bases from J, the gap between germline ends came to 8 bases. CDR3 nucleotide sequence: TGTGCCAGCAGTGCCGCCGGTAATCAGCCCCAGCATTTT. It is translated as CASSAAGNQPQHF.

The chain joins TRBV6-1 to TRBJ1-3; the D gene is possibly TRBD1 (5 bases). Germline V gene data show CDR1 as MNHNS and CDR2 as SASEGT. The CDR3 is 16 amino acids. Trimming removed 2 bases from V and 0 bases from J, with 11 bases in between. This CDR3 is CASSETKGHSGNTIYF. In nucleotides, the CDR3 is TGTGCCAGCAGTGAAACGAAGGGGCACTCTGGAAACACCATATATTTT.

V gene TRBV7-9 combines with J gene TRBJ2-5, with 13 positions matching TRBD2. Germline CDR1 reads SEHNR; CDR2 reads FQNEAQ (reference sequence). Trimming took 5 bases from V and 5 from J; bases not matched to a gene: 5. CDR3 length: 15 residues. The CDR3 is CASSPTSGRLETQYF. CDR3 sequence (DNA): TGTGCCAGCAGCCCGACTAGCGGGAGGCTGGAGACCCAGTACTTC.

This clonotype was recorded a few times. The rearrangement links TRBV4-1 to TRBJ2-7, with 7 bases fitting TRBD2. There are 13 residues in the CDR3. CDR1 is MGHRA and CDR2 is YSYEKL in the germline V gene. Trimming at V came to 5 bases and at J to 7 bases, leaving 8 bases not matched to a gene. CDR3 sequence: CASSVEEGGEQYF. The CDR3 nucleotides are TGCGCCAGCAGCGTCGAAGAGGGAGGGGAGCAGTACTTC.

This sequence joins TRBV4-3 and TRBJ2-2; D is perhaps TRBD1 or TRBD2 (6 bases each). Germline V CDR1 and CDR2: LGHNA, YSLEER. The CDR3 loop spans 16 amino acids. Trimming left V 1 base short and J 3 bases short, with 12 bases between. DNA of the CDR3: TGCGCCAGCAGCCAAGCGCCGGGGGCCTACACCGGGGAGCTGTTTTTT. Protein product: CASSQAPGAYTGELFF.

This clonotype has a handful of counts. The chain uses TRBV6-5 and TRBJ1-4; D is ambiguous. The germline V gene encodes CDR1 MNHEY and CDR2 SVGAGI. V lost 6 bases and J 8 bases, leaving 19 bases between the germline ends. The CDR3 runs to 15 residues. Written as DNA, the CDR3 is TGTGCCAGCAGACTCGATCGTGCCCTAGGGGAAAAACTGTTTTTT. Residues: CASRLDRALGEKLFF.

The sample holds many counts of this clonotype. The chain has TRBV29-1 and TRBJ2-1; D not certain. The CDR3 is 11 amino acids. V lost 4 bases, J lost 5 bases, and 6 bases lay in between. The V gene's germline CDR1 is SQVTM and CDR2 ANQGSEA. The CDR3 here is CSVVSDNEQFF. For the CDR3, the DNA is TGCAGCGTTGTGAGCGACAATGAGCAGTTCTTC.

This clonotype has a count of ten or more. The chain combines TRBV20-1 with TRBJ1-5, with 8 bases aligning to TRBD1. J gave up 3 bases and V 6 bases, and 7 bases lay outside the gene matches. Per germline, CDR1 DFQATT and CDR2 SNEGSKA (reference sequence). This CDR3 region has 14 residues. The CDR3 region has the DNA TGCAGTGCCTCGAAGGACAGGGCCAATCAGCCCCAGCATTTT. Translated: CSASKDRANQPQHF.

The rearrangement uses TRBV28 and TRBJ1-1; weak D call: TRBD1 (6 bases). Trimming stripped 7 bases from V and 1 base from J, with 13 bases between. Germline CDR1 MDHEN, CDR2 SYDVKM. The CDR3 consists of 14 residues. The CDR3: CASIRGGTNTEAFF. The DNA for the CDR3 is TGTGCCAGCATAAGGGGGGGGACGAACACTGAAGCTTTCTTT.

This clonotype was detected a few times. This sequence joins TRBV10-3 and TRBJ1-5, with D hard to call. The V gene's germline CDR1 is ENHRY and CDR2 SYGVKD. The CDR3 length is 13 residues. Trimming pared 0 bases from V and 7 bases from J, leaving 7 bases between. CDR3 sequence: CAISESEKQPQHF. The CDR3 DNA reads as TGTGCCATCAGTGAGTCCGAGAAGCAGCCCCAGCATTTT.

The chain has TRBV5-1 and TRBJ2-1; the D is unclear. Trimming shortened V by 0 bases and J by 1 base, and 8 bases separated the two germline ends. Germline CDR1 and CDR2: SGHRS and YFSETQ. The CDR3 runs to 15 residues. The CDR3 sequence is CASSLEGLSYNEQFF. The CDR3 coding sequence is TGCGCCAGCAGCTTGGAAGGGCTATCCTACAATGAGCAGTTCTTC.

The chain uses TRBV15 and TRBJ2-3, with 8 bases matching TRBD1. The CDR3 spans 15 residues. CDR1 and CDR2 from the germline V gene are LNHNV and YYDKDF (reference sequence). V lost 3 bases to trimming and J lost 5 bases; unmatched junction nucleotides: 7. Written as DNA, the CDR3 is TGTGCCACCAGCAGCTTAACCAGGGGGCAAGATACGCAGTATTTT. It yields the protein CATSSLTRGQDTQYF.

The CDR3 reads CASSLSDREPYEQYF. CDR3 in DNA: TGTGCCAGCAGTTTATCGGACAGGGAGCCCTACGAGCAGTACTTC. J is TRBJ2-7 and V is TRBV27; 8 bases are a match to TRBD1. V trimming: 0 bases; J trimming: 2 bases; junction bases outside the gene matches: 3. CDR3 length equals 15 residues. The V gene's germline CDR1 is MNHEY and CDR2 SMNVEV (reference sequence).

The rearrangement links TRBV29-1 to TRBJ2-7; 7 bases are shared with TRBD1. Germline-derived CDR1 and CDR2 are SQVTM and ANQGSEA. The CDR3 loop spans 15 amino acids. V gave up 2 bases and J gave up 0 bases; unmatched junction bases: 7. The CDR3 region has the DNA TGCAGCGTTGAACTCCGGGACAGAAGCTCCTACGAGCAGTACTTC. It specifies CSVELRDRSSYEQYF.

In its sample, this clonotype was seen a few times. V is TRBV29-1 and J is TRBJ2-7; weak D call: TRBD1 (6 bases). This CDR3 is built from 11 residues. V was shortened by 5 bases and J by 6 bases, with 11 bases between the two germline ends. Germline lookup yields CDR1 SQVTM and CDR2 ANQGSEA. The CDR3 DNA follows: TGCAGCGTTCGCAGGGGATCCGAGCAGTACTTC. Its translation: CSVRRGSEQYF.

The rearrangement joins TRBV5-8 to TRBJ1-1, with D possibly being TRBD1 (6 bases). V was pared by 4 bases and J by 6 bases, with 16 bases between. Germline CDR1 reads SGHTS; CDR2 reads YDEGEE. CDR3 length: 14 residues. The chain's CDR3 is CASSQIYRVPEAFF. The CDR3 DNA reads TGTGCCAGCAGCCAGATATACAGGGTGCCTGAAGCTTTCTTT.

The J gene is TRBJ1-1, the V gene TRBV20-1; the D is unclear. The CDR3 totals 12 residues. The V and J ends lost 0 bases and 11 bases respectively, with 13 bases between them. Looked up from germline, CDR1 is DFQATT and CDR2 is SNEGSKA (reference sequence). CDR3 DNA: TGCAGTGCTAGAGAAGGCAATGGTGTGGCTTTCTTT. Residues: CSAREGNGVAFF.

The rearrangement uses TRBV20-1 and TRBJ2-7, with 8 bases fitting TRBD1. Germline V gene sequence: CDR1 DFQATT, CDR2 SNEGSKA (reference sequence). Trimming took 0 bases from V and 6 from J; bases not matched to a gene: 7. This CDR3 spans 14 amino acids. The CDR3 nucleotides are TGCAGTGCTAGAGAATCGGGACAGGCGAGCGAGCAGTACTTC. Its protein is CSARESGQASEQYF.

The chain combines TRBV6-2 or TRBV6-3 with TRBJ2-1, with 11 positions matching TRBD1. Trimming cost V 4 bases and J 7 bases; bases outside gene matches: 12. The CDR3 runs 17 residues. Germline lookup yields CDR1 MNHEY and CDR2 SVGEGT. CDR3 loop: CASSFAPAGTGGNEQFF. CDR3 nucleotide sequence: TGTGCCAGCAGTTTCGCCCCCGCCGGGACAGGGGGGAATGAGCAGTTCTTC.

This sequence joins TRBV5-1 and TRBJ2-7; D remains ambiguous. The ends were cut back, 1 base at V and 2 bases at J, with 19 bases in the middle. The CDR3 totals 17 residues. CDR1 and CDR2 from the germline V gene are SGHRS and YFSETQ. The CDR3 DNA sequence: TGCGCCAGCAGCTTGTATTGGTCCTTACAGTCTCCCTACGAGCAGTACTTC. This gives the protein CASSLYWSLQSPYEQYF.

This clonotype was observed a few times. The V gene is TRBV20-1, the J gene TRBJ1-5, with TRBD1 as a possible D gene (5 bases). CDR3 length equals 14 residues. V lost 3 bases and J lost 4, with 13 bases in between. CDR1 DFQATT and CDR2 SNEGSKA come from the germline V gene (reference sequence). The CDR3 DNA follows: TGCAGTGCTAGTATGGGGCAGCCTAATCAGCCCCAGCATTTT. It yields the protein CSASMGQPNQPQHF.

The CDR3 nucleotides are TGCAGTGCCAGGACTCAATCGGGCCAAGAGACCCAGTACTTC. Encoded protein: CSARTQSGQETQYF. This chain uses TRBV20-1 with TRBJ2-5, with D perhaps TRBD2 (5 bases). The germline CDR1 and CDR2 sequences are DFQATT and SNEGSKA (reference sequence). The V end was cut by 6 bases, the J end by 1 base, with 15 bases between. This CDR3 has 14 amino acids.

The chain employs TRBV12-3 or TRBV12-4 and TRBJ2-1; D possibly corresponds to TRBD2 (5 bases). V was clipped by 7 bases and J by 6 bases, with 7 bases between them. The CDR3 totals 11 residues. CDR3: CASKSGNEQFF. The CDR3 nucleotides are TGTGCCAGCAAAAGCGGCAATGAGCAGTTCTTC.

The chain carries TRBV5-1 and TRBJ2-2; D unclear. The CDR3 spans 15 residues. The V end lost 0 bases, the J end lost 5 bases, and 11 bases lay between the germline ends. The germline V gene has CDR1 SGHRS and CDR2 YFSETQ. Written as DNA, the CDR3 is TGCGCCAGCAGCTTGGAGGACGGATGGACCGGGGAGCTGTTTTTT. Its protein product is CASSLEDGWTGELFF.

This clonotype was detected only a few times. The rearrangement links TRBV4-3 to TRBJ1-1; 7 nucleotides line up with TRBD1. J lost 0 bases, V lost 5 bases, and 6 bases had no gene match. There are 15 residues in the CDR3. The V gene's germline CDR1 is LGHNA and CDR2 YSLEER. For the CDR3, the DNA is TGCGCCAGCAGCAAACGGACAGGATTGAACACTGAAGCTTTCTTT. It is translated as CASSKRTGLNTEAFF.

This clonotype was counted a few times. The V and J genes are TRBV4-3 and TRBJ2-5; D may be TRBD2 (5 bases). Germline V gives CDR1 LGHNA, CDR2 YSLEER. V was shortened by 3 bases and J by 4 bases, with 9 bases between the two germline ends. This CDR3 has 13 amino acids. The CDR3 sequence: CASSQREGETQYF. The CDR3 DNA follows: TGCGCCAGCAGCCAGCGAGAGGGAGAGACCCAGTACTTC.

V gene TRBV4-2 combines with J gene TRBJ1-5; unclear D gene. Trimming removed 0 bases at V and 0 bases at J, with 9 bases between. Germline CDR1 LGHNA, CDR2 YNFKEQ. CDR3 size: 16 residues. In DNA, the CDR3 is TGTGCCAGCAGCCAAGAGTCCGCGGGTAGCAATCAGCCCCAGCATTTT. Translated: CASSQESAGSNQPQHF.

J is TRBJ2-3 and V is TRBV29-1, with D possibly matching TRBD1 (6 bases). The V and J ends lost 3 bases and 3 bases respectively, with 13 bases between them. Germline V CDR1 and CDR2: SQVTM, ANQGSEA. This CDR3 spans 14 amino acids. In DNA, the CDR3 is TGCAGCGTTGATCATATCCAGGGGACAGATACGCAGTATTTT. Protein: CSVDHIQGTDTQYF.